This T cell receptor (beta chain) was sequenced during a study of cytomegalovirus exposure and HLA in healthy donors. Study-level points and caveats: Reportedly, diagnosis of cytomegalovirus status by the classifier showed high specificity and sensitivity.

To note about this clone: Its specificity is not known. Additional DNA sequences in this sample encode the identical CDR3.

The CDR3 is 14 amino acids. Trimming left V 5 bases short and J 7 bases short, with 14 bases between. Per the germline V gene, CDR1 is MNHEY and CDR2 is SMNVEV (reference sequence). Profiling relied on immunoSEQ multiplex PCR, and the TCRdb table lists in-frame clones only, not all of them. Among about 130,000 clones listed, approximately 89% were seen once. The clonotype comes from a woman younger than 35 in good health and CMV-seronegative. The genes are TRBV27 and TRBJ2-2, with D possibly matching TRBD1 (6 bases). The sample taken for sequencing was PBMCs. As DNA, the CDR3 is TGTGCCAGCAGTCCTACAGGGTTAGGCGGGGAGCTGTTTTTT. Its translation: CASSPTGLGGELFF.